This T cell receptor (beta chain) was recovered during a study of immune characterization of retroperitoneal liposarcoma. The germline gives CDR1 MNHNS, CDR2 SASEGT. The CDR3 is made up of 13 amino acids. This clonotype was detected ten times or more. MiXCR, run by TCRdb on the PCR reads, gives a single entry per CDR3 protein. The data show around 11,000 distinct CDR3 sequences, 40% to 55% seen once. This TCR came from a female donor with retroperitoneal liposarcoma. The gene calls are TRBV6-1 and TRBJ2-1; D is perhaps TRBD2 (6 bases). The assigned J gene may be wrong: the sequence end matches TRBJ2-5 better. The sample consisted of tumor tissue. The CDR3 region is CASSALGGVTQYF. In nucleotides, the CDR3 is TGTGCCAGCAGTGCTCTGGGCGGGGTGACCCAGTACTTC.